The clone carrying this TCR beta chain has more than one count but fewer than ten. Germline V gene lookup returns CDR1 SGHTA and CDR2 FQGNSA. The length of the CDR3 is 13 residues. V was pared by 6 bases and J by 4 bases, with 5 bases of the junction left unmatched. Produced via immunoSEQ multiplex PCR; TCRdb's table is partial and in-frame only. The sample lists under 85,000 clones, more than 75% occurring once. This record comes from a study of technical replicates of blood from a handful of donors. Sequencing used PBMCs. The chain combines TRBV7-2 with TRBJ1-1; the match to TRBD1 covers 7 bases. The source of this sequence is a human donor in good health. Some clones in this sample may be carry-over from other donors' samples. The CDR3 bases are TGTGCCAGCAGTACAGGGGAGGCCACTGAAGCTTTCTTT. Protein: CASSTGEATEAFF.